This T cell receptor (beta chain) was documented in a study of shared T cell receptors in the human thymus. Sequenced by immunoSEQ multiplex PCR; TCRdb stores in-frame clones only, minus some. The sample includes more than 550,000 clones, around 87% of them seen just once. The CDR3 has 13 amino acids. Trimming took off 0 bases at V and 8 bases at J, with 9 bases between the two ends. The germline V gene has CDR1 MDHEN and CDR2 SYDVKM. In addition, the sample was reused for a study of human thymus T cells.

The rearrangement joins TRBV28 to TRBJ2-3; D might be TRBD2 (5 bases). The sequenced sample was thymocytes. This TCR was sampled from a boy under two years old with a congenital heart defect. CDR3 amino acids: CASSLWGSFTQYF. CDR3 sequence (DNA): TGTGCCAGCAGTTTATGGGGGAGCTTTACGCAGTATTTT.